Shown below are 20 T cell receptor beta chains from a single sample sequenced in a study of shared clonotypes between healthy human individuals (TCRdb year 2020). Library preparation used the immunoSEQ multiplex PCR assay. TCRdb stores this immuneACCESS table with in-frame sequences only. Part of the clones is absent; in the studies checked, under half of the shortfall reflects unresolved V genes, and no reason is known for the rest. This sample lists around 1.9 million clones; 93% were detected once. The ten largest clones add up to approximately 1.7% of the sample. CD8 naive samples were CD45RO-negative cells positively selected for CCR7, giving a CD45RA+CCR7+ population that excluded TemRA cells. Material: naive CD8+ T cells from PBMCs. This sample's cell subset or site label indicates: CD45RA+CCR7+. The receptors were gathered from a man between 18 and 29 years old in good health. Some clones in this sample may be carry-over from other donors' samples.

V gene TRBV11-2 combines with J gene TRBJ2-1; 10 bases are shared with TRBD2. V dropped 2 bases and J dropped 8; count of bases not matched to a gene: 18. The CDR3 is 19 residues long. Germline values: CDR1 SGHAT, CDR2 FQNNGV. The CDR3 loop is CASSLPAVMKPSGSHEQFF. CDR3 in DNA: TGTGCCAGCAGCTTACCTGCGGTTATGAAGCCTAGCGGGAGCCATGAGCAGTTCTTC.

This rearrangement joins TRBV28 to TRBJ1-2; 9 bases agree with TRBD1. This CDR3 spans 14 amino acids. V was pared by 6 bases and J by 7 bases, with 9 bases of the junction left unmatched. Germline CDR1 and CDR2: MDHEN and SYDVKM. The CDR3, as DNA: TGTGCCAGCAGCCGGACAGGGGATCGTAGTGGCTACACCTTC. It specifies CASSRTGDRSGYTF.

This clone was observed a single time. This rearrangement joins TRBV6-6 to TRBJ2-1; D could derive from TRBD1 or TRBD2 (5 bases each). Germline CDR1 is MNHNY and CDR2 is SVGAGI (reference sequence). This CDR3 comprises 15 residues. Deletions cut 2 bases from V and 10 bases from J, with 18 bases between. CDR3: CASSYGEGPAREQFF. Here the CDR3 DNA reads TGTGCCAGCAGTTACGGTGAGGGACCGGCTCGGGAGCAGTTCTTC.

The gene calls are TRBV29-1 and TRBJ1-2, with D possibly TRBD1 on 5 matching bases. Trimming shortened V by 6 bases and J by 4 bases, and 12 bases separated the two germline ends. The CDR3 spans 12 residues. The germline CDR1 and CDR2 sequences are SQVTM and ANQGSEA. As DNA, the CDR3 is TGCAGCGTCGTCAGGGAGGGCTATGGCTACACCTTC. Amino acid sequence: CSVVREGYGYTF. The whole variable domain, remainder taken from reference TRBV29-1 and TRBJ1-2, is SAVISQKPSRDICQRGTSLTIQCQVDSQVTMMFWYRQQPGQSLTLIATANQGSEATYESGFVIDKFPISRPNLTFSTLTVSNMSPEDSSIYLCSVVREGYGYTFGSGTRLTVV.

The chain employs TRBV7-8 and TRBJ2-1, with 9 positions matching TRBD1. With V trimmed by 5 bases and J by 7 bases, 6 bases remained unmatched. CDR1 is SGHVS, CDR2 FQNEAQ, per germline. The CDR3 is 14 residues long. In DNA form, the CDR3 reads TGTGCCAGCAGCCCTTGGGACAGGGAAAATGAGCAGTTCTTC. Translating it yields CASSPWDRENEQFF.

About this clone itself: Other nucleotide sequences in the sample specify the same CDR3. This sequence joins TRBV7-9 and TRBJ2-1; D may be TRBD2 (5 bases). The CDR3 length is 15 residues. CDR1 SEHNR and CDR2 FQNEAQ come from the germline V gene (reference sequence). With 5 bases removed from V and 2 bases from J, the gap between germline ends came to 13 bases. This chain's CDR3 is CASSPRLPTYNEQFF. DNA of the CDR3: TGTGCCAGCAGCCCCCGACTACCCACCTACAATGAGCAGTTCTTC.

The V call is TRBV28, the J call TRBJ2-7; D not certain. Per germline, CDR1 MDHEN and CDR2 SYDVKM. The CDR3 has 11 amino acids. V lost 5 bases to trimming and J lost 9 bases, with 11 bases between them. The CDR3 DNA reads as TGTGCCAGCAGTCCTACTACAGTGCAGTACTTC. This translates into CASSPTTVQYF.

The J gene is TRBJ2-7, the V gene TRBV4-3; D ambiguous. Germline values: CDR1 LGHNA, CDR2 YSLEER. V gave up 0 bases and J gave up 0 bases, with 9 bases separating them. The CDR3 is 15 residues long. CDR3: CASSQDRSFSYEQYF. CDR3 DNA: TGCGCCAGCAGCCAAGATAGGTCATTCTCCTACGAGCAGTACTTC.

J is TRBJ1-1 and V is TRBV9, with TRBD1 matching over 11 bases. Germline-derived CDR1 and CDR2 are SGDLS and YYNGEE. J gave up 4 bases and V 7 bases, and 0 bases lay outside the gene matches. CDR3 length: 12 amino acids. For the CDR3, the DNA is TGTGCCAGCGGGACAGGGGGCACTGAAGCTTTCTTT. It encodes CASGTGGTEAFF.

The V call is TRBV19, the J call TRBJ2-3; 11 bases fit TRBD2. This CDR3 contains 16 residues. CDR1 LNHDA and CDR2 SQIVND come from the germline V gene (reference sequence). V lost 1 base, J lost 2 bases, and 2 bases stayed unmatched. CDR3 DNA: TGTGCCAGTAGTATAGGGACTAGCGGGTACACAGATACGCAGTATTTT. Encoded protein: CASSIGTSGYTDTQYF.

The chain combines TRBV27 with TRBJ2-1; 9 bases agree with TRBD2. Unmatched junction bases numbered 12, after V lost 8 bases and J lost 4 bases. Per germline, CDR1 MNHEY and CDR2 SMNVEV (reference sequence). This CDR3 spans 16 amino acids. CDR3 in amino acids: CASASGDRGLYNEQFF. In DNA, the CDR3 is TGTGCCAGCGCTAGCGGGGACAGAGGACTATACAATGAGCAGTTCTTC.

CDR3 in amino acids: CASGLEGRPGYTNYGYTF. CDR3 DNA: TGTGCTAGTGGTTTGGAGGGACGTCCGGGGTACACTAACTATGGCTACACCTTC. The chain has TRBV12-5 and TRBJ1-2; D is possibly TRBD1 (5 bases). CDR3 length equals 18 residues. V lost 1 base and J 0 bases, leaving 18 bases between the germline ends. Germline CDR1 LGHNT, CDR2 FRNRAP. The whole variable domain, remainder taken from reference TRBV12-5 and TRBJ1-2, is DARVTQTPRHKVTEMGQEVTMRCQPILGHNTVFWYRQTMMQGLELLAYFRNRAPLDDSGMPKDRFSAEMPDATLATLKIQPSEPRDSAVYFCASGLEGRPGYTNYGYTFGSGTRLTVV.

V gene TRBV15 combines with J gene TRBJ2-1; D is unresolved. Germline CDR1 reads LNHNV; CDR2 reads YYDKDF (reference sequence). Trimming took 3 bases from V and 3 from J, leaving 15 bases between them. The CDR3 extends over 16 amino acids. CDR3 nucleotides: TGTGCCACCAGCAGCCCGTCGAGATGGCTCTACAATGAGCAGTTCTTC. This gives the protein CATSSPSRWLYNEQFF.

Worth noting for this clone: Its ends do not fully match the called genes, so a read error is possible. The chain joins TRBV27 to TRBJ2-2; 9 bases are a match to TRBD1. Germline values: CDR1 MNHEY, CDR2 SMNVEV (reference sequence). This CDR3 has 16 amino acids. The DNA for the CDR3 is TGTGCCAGCAGTTCACAGGGGGCCAGGAATACCGGAGAGCTGTTTTTT. Translated, it gives CASSSQGARNTGELFF.

The chain links TRBV6-5 to TRBJ2-7; D is possibly TRBD2 (5 bases). Per the germline V gene, CDR1 is MNHEY and CDR2 is SVGAGI. V lost 0 bases and J 2 bases, leaving 11 bases between the germline ends. This CDR3 is 15 amino acids long. For the CDR3, the DNA is TGTGCCAGCAGTTACTCGGGAGCAGGCCCCTACGAGCAGTACTTC. Translation: CASSYSGAGPYEQYF.

V gene TRBV11-2 combines with J gene TRBJ1-2, with D possibly matching TRBD1 (5 bases). V was pared by 5 bases and J by 5 bases, with 18 bases between. CDR3 length: 15 residues. From germline, CDR1 is SGHAT and CDR2 FQNNGV. CDR3: CASSPAGGFGYGYTF. Here the CDR3 DNA reads TGTGCCAGCAGCCCGGCTGGGGGGTTCGGTTATGGCTACACCTTC.

The CDR3, as DNA: TGTGCCAGCAGCTACCCAACTGCTGACAGGGCCATGAACACTGAAGCTTTCTTT. It codes for CASSYPTADRAMNTEAFF. The chain uses TRBV11-2 and TRBJ1-1; TRBD1 aligns across 7 bases. After removal of 4 bases from V and 0 bases from J, the junction contained 14 bases not matched to a gene. CDR1 is SGHAT, CDR2 FQNNGV, per germline. The CDR3 extends over 18 amino acids.

This chain joins TRBV6-4 and TRBJ2-1; 15 positions agree with TRBD2. The germline CDR1 and CDR2 sequences are MRHNA and SNTAGT. The CDR3 length is 15 residues. Unmatched junction bases numbered 4, after V lost 4 bases and J lost 9 bases. CDR3 amino acids: CASSGGLAGGSEQFF. CDR3 DNA sequence: TGTGCCAGCAGTGGAGGACTAGCGGGAGGGAGTGAGCAGTTCTTC.

The chain links TRBV2 to TRBJ2-7, with a tentative D call TRBD1 (6 bases). The CDR3 extends over 14 amino acids. CDR1 is SNHLY, CDR2 FYNNEI, per germline. Trimming took off 8 bases at V and 5 bases at J, with 19 bases between the two ends. DNA for the CDR3: TGTGCCAGCCTCCACAGGGTCGGGGTCCACGAGCAGTACTTC. Translating it yields CASLHRVGVHEQYF.

The chain is built from TRBV4-3 and TRBJ2-2; possibly TRBD1 for D (5 bases). Germline CDR1 and CDR2: LGHNA and YSLEER. This CDR3 is built from 14 residues. Trimming pared 5 bases from V and 1 base from J, leaving 8 bases between. CDR3 in amino acids: CASSYGQNTGELFF. In DNA, the CDR3 is TGCGCCAGCAGCTACGGACAGAACACCGGGGAGCTGTTTTTT.